This TCR beta chain was recorded in a study of T cell changes during pregnancy in multiple sclerosis (dated by TCRdb to the late 2010s). A note on the overall study: The study looked at changes in the T cell repertoire across pregnancy in women with multiple sclerosis.

With respect to this clone: No cognate antigen has been identified for it. Qualities for individual bases were not recorded, and no much larger clone is one base off.

Spanning cysteine to phenylalanine, the CDR3 consists of 15 amino acids. Left in the record is the CDR3 DNA by itself, 45 bases read in frame from the first base. CDR1 and CDR2 are drawn from the germline V gene: SNHLY, FYNNEI. V is trimmed back by 10 bases and J by 3 bases, and the junction contains 11 bases that no gene match accounts for. Receptor libraries were prepared by the immunoSEQ multiplex PCR assay. Imported from immuneACCESS, the table was reduced by TCRdb to in-frame sequences with V and J called. These copies leave out some clones; in studies compared against another copy, an unresolved V gene accounts for under half, and the cause of the remainder is not known. The table for this sample lists some 100,000 clones; over 85% of them were counted only once. The ten largest clones capture more than 0.95% of the sample.

Sequences were derived from peripheral blood, sampled in the second trimester of pregnancy. This receptor was obtained from a female donor with multiple sclerosis, enrolled in a pregnancy study. The chain joins TRBV2 to TRBJ2-1, with 8 central nucleotides matching TRBD2. The CDR3 reads as follows: CATRRGRGDYNEQFF. The nucleotides are TGTGCCACCCGAAGAGGGCGGGGGGACTACAATGAGCAGTTCTTC.